This TCR beta chain was observed in a study of T-cell reconstitution after alpha-beta-depleted transplantation in children. Library preparation (for TCRbeta) was performed with unique molecular identifiers. A single record per CDR3 protein comes from TCRdb applying MiXCR to the PCR reads. Of some 310,000 distinct CDR3 sequences detected, approximately 23% appear once; the ten largest clones hold 10% to 11%. Trimming shortened V by 0 bases and J by 8 bases, and 17 bases separated the two germline ends. The V gene's germline CDR1 is SGHDT and CDR2 YYEEEE. This CDR3 comprises 15 residues. Findings of the study overall: About two months after transplant, alpha-beta T cells reportedly came from several hundred expanded graft clones. T cells produced anew were the main source of T-cell counts and diversity one year after transplant. Surviving recipient cells, namely T cells and thymic progenitors, were the source of high day-60 TCRbeta diversity in some patients.

Of note for this clonotype: Its antigen is not known.

The starting material was PBMCs, mostly from graft donor cells, obtained 180 days after TCRalphabeta/CD19-depleted stem cell transplant. The clonotype was recovered from a male patient under 18 who had a stem cell transplant for acute lymphoblastic leukemia, so the T cells may come from the graft donor. This chain links TRBV5-6 with TRBJ1-2; D perhaps matches TRBD1 (5 bases). The CDR3: CASSLGGRRESGYTF. In DNA, the CDR3 is TGTGCCAGCAGCTTGGGGGGACGAAGGGAGAGCGGCTACACCTTC.